A selection of T cell receptor beta chains follows, all from one sample in a study of cytomegalovirus exposure and HLA in healthy donors. The protocol was immunoSEQ multiplex PCR, while the TCRdb copy is restricted to in-frame clones and leaves out a portion. The data contain about 130,000 clones, around two thirds of them singletons. The sequenced sample was PBMCs. The receptors stem from a human donor in good health. Both conserved end residues are trimmed from each CDR3.

length	V	J	CDR3
16	TRBV11-2	TRBJ2-1	ASSPGLAGFPFYNEQF
14	TRBV6-4	TRBJ1-6	ASSDSTGGYNSPLH
14	TRBV4-2	TRBJ2-1	ASSHPSGYSYNEQF
11	TRBV11-2	TRBJ2-1	ASSLGGEDEQF
12	TRBV11-3	TRBJ2-5	ASSQGLSQETQY
12	TRBV11-1	TRBJ2-7	ASSLGLQTGEQY
13	TRBV7-9	TRBJ1-2	SSSLPGVGNYGYT
12	TRBV19	TRBJ2-7	ASRGSLNSYEQY
15	TRBV2	TRBJ1-2	ASSDFFGSALGYGYT
13	TRBV7-2	TRBJ2-1	ASSLYGLTYNEQF
15	TRBV7-9	TRBJ2-3	ASSKRRTSGSWDTQY
14	TRBV10-2	TRBJ2-7	ASSVVRDGGFYEQY
13	TRBV11-3	TRBJ2-7	ASSLGRGYSYEQY
14	TRBV9	TRBJ2-7	ASSAVPGQPSYEQY
13	TRBV27	TRBJ2-7	ASSDGTGEGIEQY
15	TRBV27	TRBJ2-2	ASSFTGSGSGTGELF
13	TRBV9	TRBJ2-7	ASSAKLDPRYEQY
12	TRBV19	TRBJ1-1	ASGFIGGYTEAF
14	TRBV30	TRBJ1-3	AWSRSHRASGNTIY
13	TRBV4-2	TRBJ1-2	ASSQATGNMDGYT
12	TRBV29-1	TRBJ2-2	SVGQLANTGELF
12	TRBV6-1	TRBJ1-2	ASSHREGNYGYT
11	TRBV29-1	TRBJ1-2	SASKQGAHGYT
10	TRBV7-3	TRBJ2-3	ASSPGADTQY
12	TRBV5-5	TRBJ2-3	ASSLSGTSVTQY
12	TRBV19	TRBJ1-1	ASSMDRSGGRAF
11	TRBV30	TRBJ2-4	AWSRDRGNIQY
12	TRBV7-7	TRBJ2-3	ASSSGWATDTQY
14	TRBV27	TRBJ2-7	ASSLSPGQPDYEQY
11	TRBV7-6	TRBJ2-2	ASSRTKDRELF
16	TRBV7-9	TRBJ2-7	SSSLNIYPTSGSDEQY